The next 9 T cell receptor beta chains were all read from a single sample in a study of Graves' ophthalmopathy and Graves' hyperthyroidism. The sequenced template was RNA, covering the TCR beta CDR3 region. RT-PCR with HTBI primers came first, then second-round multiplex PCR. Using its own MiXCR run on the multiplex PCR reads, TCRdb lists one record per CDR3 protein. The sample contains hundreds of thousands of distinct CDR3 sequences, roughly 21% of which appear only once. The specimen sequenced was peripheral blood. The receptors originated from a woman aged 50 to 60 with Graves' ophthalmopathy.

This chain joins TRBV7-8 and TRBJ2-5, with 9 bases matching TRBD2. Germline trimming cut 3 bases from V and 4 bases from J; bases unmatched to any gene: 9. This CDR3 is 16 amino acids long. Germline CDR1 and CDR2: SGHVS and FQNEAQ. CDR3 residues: CASSLGGRADGETQYF. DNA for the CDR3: TGTGCCAGCAGCTTGGGCGGGAGGGCCGATGGAGAGACCCAGTACTTC.

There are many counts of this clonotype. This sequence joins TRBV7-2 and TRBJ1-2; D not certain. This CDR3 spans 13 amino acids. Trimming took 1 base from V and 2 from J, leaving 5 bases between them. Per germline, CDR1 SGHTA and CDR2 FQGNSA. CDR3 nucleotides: TGTGCCAGCAGCTTAGTAGGGAACTATGGCTACACCTTC. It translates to CASSLVGNYGYTF.

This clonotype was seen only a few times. The CDR3 loop reads CASSTTVRNTEAFF. CDR3 in DNA: TGTGCCAGCAGCACTACAGTGCGCAACACTGAAGCTTTCTTT. The chain joins TRBV7-2 to TRBJ1-1; D uncertain. Germline CDR1 and CDR2: SGHTA and FQGNSA. The CDR3 sequence is 14 residues long. Trimming pared 5 bases from V and 2 bases from J, leaving 12 bases between.

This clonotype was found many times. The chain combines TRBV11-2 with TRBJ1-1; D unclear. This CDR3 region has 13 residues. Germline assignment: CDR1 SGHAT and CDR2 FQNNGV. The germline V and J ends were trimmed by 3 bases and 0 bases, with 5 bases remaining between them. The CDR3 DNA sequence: TGTGCCAGCAGCTTGAGCATGAACACTGAAGCTTTCTTT. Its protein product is CASSLSMNTEAFF.

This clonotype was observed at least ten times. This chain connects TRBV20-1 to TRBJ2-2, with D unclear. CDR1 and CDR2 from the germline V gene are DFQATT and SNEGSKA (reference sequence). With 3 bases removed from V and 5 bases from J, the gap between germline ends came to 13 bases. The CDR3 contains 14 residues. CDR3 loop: CSASGLERTGELFF. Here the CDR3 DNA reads TGCAGTGCTAGTGGGCTGGAGCGAACCGGGGAGCTGTTTTTT.

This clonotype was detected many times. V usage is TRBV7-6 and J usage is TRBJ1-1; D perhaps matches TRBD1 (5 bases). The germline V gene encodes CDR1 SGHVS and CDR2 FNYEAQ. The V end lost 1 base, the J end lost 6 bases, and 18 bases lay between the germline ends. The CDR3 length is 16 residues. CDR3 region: CASSLGVDIVPAEAFF. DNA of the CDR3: TGTGCCAGCAGCTTAGGGGTGGACATCGTGCCGGCTGAAGCTTTCTTT.

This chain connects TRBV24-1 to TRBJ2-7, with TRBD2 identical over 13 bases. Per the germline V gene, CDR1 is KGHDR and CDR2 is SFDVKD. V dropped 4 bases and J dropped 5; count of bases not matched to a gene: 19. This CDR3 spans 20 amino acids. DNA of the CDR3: TGTGCCACCAGTGAGGGCGGGACTAGCGGGAAAAAAGCACTTGTGGACGAGCAGTACTTC. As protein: CATSEGGTSGKKALVDEQYF.

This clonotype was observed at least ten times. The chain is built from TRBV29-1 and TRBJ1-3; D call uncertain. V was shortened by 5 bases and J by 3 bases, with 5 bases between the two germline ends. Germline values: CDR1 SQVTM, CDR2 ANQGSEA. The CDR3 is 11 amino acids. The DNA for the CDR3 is TGCAGCGTTCGCGTTGGAAACACCATATATTTT. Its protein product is CSVRVGNTIYF.

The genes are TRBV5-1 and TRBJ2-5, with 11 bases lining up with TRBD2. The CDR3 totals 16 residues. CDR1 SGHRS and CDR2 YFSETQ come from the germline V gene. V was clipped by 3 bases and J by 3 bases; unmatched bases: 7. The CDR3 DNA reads TGCGCCAGCAGCTCAGGGGGGACTAGCGGTGAAGAGACCCAGTACTTC. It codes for CASSSGGTSGEETQYF. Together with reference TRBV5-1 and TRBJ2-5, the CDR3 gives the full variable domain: KAGVTQTPRYLIKTRGQQVTLSCSPISGHRSVSWYQQTPGQGLQFLFEYFSETQRNKGNFPGRFSGRQFSNSRSEMNVSTLELGDSALYLCASSSGGTSGEETQYFGPGTRLLVL.